This T cell receptor (beta chain) was recovered during a study of Ad26.COV2.S vaccination and SARS-CoV-2 variants (dated by TCRdb to the early 2020s). Broadly, across the study: Vaccine-arm donors were drawn from COV1001, a multicentre, randomized, double-blind, placebo-controlled phase I-IIa trial of Ad26.COV2.S in healthy adults. Ad26.COV2.S was given intramuscularly at 5x10^10 or 1x10^11 viral particles, as a single shot or as two shots 56 days apart. The specificity and breadth of SARS-CoV-2-reactive T cell receptors after Ad26.COV2.S vaccination were assessed by TCRbeta repertoire sequencing. The TCR-sequenced set comprised approximately 30 samples: some 20 Ad26.COV2.S vaccine recipients, 5 placebo recipients and 8 SARS-CoV-2 convalescent individuals. Trial participants were randomized into five groups of five, in which low-dose or high-dose Ad26.COV2.S was given once or twice, or placebo was given on both occasions. Investigators remained blinded to trial group allocation during experiments and outcome assessment. The research as a whole found: The study was not powered for comparison of responses between vaccine doses or regimens. Comparable non-spike TCR breadth was observed between vaccine and placebo recipients, consistent with only spike being contained in the vaccine. Compared with placebo recipients, Ad26.COV2.S recipients showed higher spike-specific TCR breadth (P = 0.0014). After vaccination, substantial breadth of spike-specific CD8+ and CD4+ T cell responses was reported. It was noted by the authors that total T cell responses may have been underestimated by the TCR breadth and depth analyses.

V sheds 2 bases and J sheds 0 bases, leaving 8 bases between their ends. The germline V gene provides CDR1 SGHRS and CDR2 YFSETQ. The CDR3 measures 15 amino acids from cysteine to phenylalanine. The entry retains the CDR3 DNA only, 45 bases that are in frame from base 1. The sample's treatment or condition, from its label and the paper: 15 to 20 received Ad26.COV2.S at low or high dose, single or two shots; roughly five received placebo; per-sample allocation not given. For vaccine and placebo recipients, the sequenced repertoires came from samples collected on day 63 after the first injection. Between 29 July and 7 August 2020, Cohort 1b enrolled 25 adults aged 18-55 years at one site in Boston, USA. As a vaccine, Ad26.COV2.S was a replication-incompetent adenovirus type 26 vector that expressed a prefusion-stabilized SARS-CoV-2 spike protein derived from the original Wuhan strain. The immunoSEQ Assay was used to sequence TCRbeta CDR3 regions. After extraction, genomic DNA underwent amplification by bias-controlled multiplex PCR, followed by high-throughput sequencing. Turning to the authors' computational methods: To quantify the absolute abundance of each unique TCRbeta CDR3 region, sequences were collapsed and filtered. T cell fraction was estimated by normalizing TCRbeta template counts to usable DNA, which was measured by amplifying reference genes present in all nucleated cells. Repertoire TCRs were annotated as SARS-CoV-2-specific when V gene, CDR3 amino acid sequence and J gene were exactly matched to a known reactive TCR set. The reference SARS-CoV-2 TCR set was obtained from MIRA and was filtered for enrichment in COVID-19-positive ImmuneCODE repertoires, whereby public or cross-reactive TCRs were removed. Using the MIRA antigens, annotated TCRs were further analysed by specific ORF or by position within an ORF. Breadth was defined as annotated unique rearrangements over total unique productive rearrangements; depth was the summed frequency of those rearrangements. Two-sided Wilcoxon rank-sum tests were applied when comparing TCR breadth between groups. What TCRdb holds here is the immuneACCESS table cut down to in-frame rearrangements. Part of the clones is not present; checked against another copy, under half of the missing clones reflect an unresolved V gene, and the others are unexplained. That table furnishes V, J and clone size, whereas the DNA furnished D and trimming. The sample data list about 680,000 clones, and roughly 90% of these were observed just once. The ten largest account for about 1.5% of the sample.

About this clone itself: It has no known antigen specificity. No qualities accompany the bases; no much larger clone lies one base away.

The clonotype comes from a person between 18 and 65 years old who received the Ad26.COV2.S COVID-19 vaccine or a placebo. The sequence links TRBV5-1 to TRBJ2-2, with an unclear D gene assignment. Sample: peripheral blood, taken in a trial of Ad26.COV2.S vaccine versus placebo. The base sequence is TGCGCCAGCAGCTTCGGTTCCACGAACACCGGGGAGCTGTTTTTT. It translates to CASSFGSTNTGELFF.